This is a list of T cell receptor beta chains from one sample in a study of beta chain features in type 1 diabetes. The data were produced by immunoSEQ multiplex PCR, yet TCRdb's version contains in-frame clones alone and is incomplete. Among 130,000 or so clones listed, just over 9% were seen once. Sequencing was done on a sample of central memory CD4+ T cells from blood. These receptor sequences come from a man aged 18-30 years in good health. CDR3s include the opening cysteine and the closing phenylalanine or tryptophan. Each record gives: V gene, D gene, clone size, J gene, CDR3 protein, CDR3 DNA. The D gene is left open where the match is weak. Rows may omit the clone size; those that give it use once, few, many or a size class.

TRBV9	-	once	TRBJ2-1	CASSPRGTIKGYNEQFF	TGTGCCAGCAGCCCCCGTGGCACGATCAAGGGGTACAATGAGCAGTTCTTC
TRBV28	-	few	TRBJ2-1	CASGHFVRGPGIFNEQFF	TGTGCCAGCGGCCATTTTGTGCGGGGGCCCGGGATATTCAATGAGCAGTTCTTC
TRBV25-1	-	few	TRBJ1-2	CASSAGTIPNYGYTF	TGTGCCAGCAGTGCGGGGACAATCCCAAACTATGGCTACACCTTC
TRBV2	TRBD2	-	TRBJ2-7	CASRQGAGYEQYF	TGTGCCAGCAGGCAGGGAGCGGGGTACGAGCAGTACTTC
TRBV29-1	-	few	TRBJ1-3	CSTQGLGNTIYF	TGCAGCACCCAGGGTTTAGGAAACACCATATATTTT
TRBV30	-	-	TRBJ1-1	CALAGLGTEAFF	TGTGCCTTAGCAGGGTTGGGCACTGAAGCTTTCTTT
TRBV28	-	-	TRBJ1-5	CASILGGGPWGPQHF	TGTGCCAGCATATTGGGGGGGGGCCCGTGGGGACCCCAGCATTTT
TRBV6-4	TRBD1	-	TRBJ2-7	CASGTGTGGYYEQYF	TGTGCCAGCGGAACCGGGACAGGGGGTTATTACGAGCAGTACTTC
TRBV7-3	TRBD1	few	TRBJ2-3	CASSPTGPTDTQYF	TGTGCCAGCAGCCCGACAGGGCCAACAGATACGCAGTATTTT
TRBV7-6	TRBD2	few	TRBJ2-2	CASSLPSGGADTGELFF	TGTGCCAGCAGCTTACCTAGCGGGGGGGCTGACACCGGGGAGCTGTTTTTT
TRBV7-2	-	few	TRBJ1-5	CASSLYGGNQPQHF	TGTGCCAGCAGCTTATACGGGGGAAATCAGCCCCAGCATTTT
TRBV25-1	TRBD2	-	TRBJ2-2	CASSLGTSANTGELFF	TGTGCCAGCAGTCTCGGGACTAGCGCGAACACCGGGGAGCTGTTTTTT
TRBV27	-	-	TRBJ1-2	CASRRQGSNYGYTF	TGTGCCAGCAGACGTCAGGGCTCCAACTATGGCTACACCTTC
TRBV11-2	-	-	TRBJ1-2	CASSQSGAGSYGYTF	TGTGCCAGCAGCCAATCTGGGGCAGGTTCTTATGGCTACACCTTC
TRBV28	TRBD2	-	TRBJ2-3	CASSFASGVTDTQYF	TGTGCCAGCAGTTTCGCTAGCGGGGTCACAGATACGCAGTATTTT
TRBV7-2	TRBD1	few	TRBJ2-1	CASSPGQGSAGEQFF	TGTGCCAGCAGCCCAGGACAGGGGAGCGCTGGGGAGCAGTTCTTC
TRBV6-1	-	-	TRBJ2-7	CASSGGPAGTYEQYF	TGTGCCAGCAGTGGGGGTCCTGCGGGCACCTACGAGCAGTACTTC
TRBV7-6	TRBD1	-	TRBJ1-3	CASSPRSYQGARSGNTIYF	TGTGCCAGCAGCCCGAGATCGTATCAGGGGGCGAGGTCTGGAAACACCATATATTTT
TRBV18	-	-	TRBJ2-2	CASSIGTKNTGELFF	TGTGCCAGCTCGATCGGGACAAAGAACACCGGGGAGCTGTTTTTT
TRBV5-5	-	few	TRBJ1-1	CASSPSRGTEAFF	TGTGCCAGCAGCCCTTCCAGGGGCACTGAAGCTTTCTTT
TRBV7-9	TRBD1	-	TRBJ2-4	CASTPGTGSAKNIQYF	TGTGCCAGCACCCCCGGGACAGGATCAGCCAAAAACATTCAGTACTTC
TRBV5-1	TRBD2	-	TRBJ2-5	CASSQLAGGLDRQETQYF	TGCGCCAGCAGTCAACTAGCGGGGGGTCTAGACCGTCAAGAGACCCAGTACTTC
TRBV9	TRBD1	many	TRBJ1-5	CASSVGGTVGQPQHF	TGTGCCAGCAGCGTAGGGGGGACAGTCGGACAGCCCCAGCATTTT
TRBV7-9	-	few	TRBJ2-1	CASRKTGEGNEQFF	TGTGCCAGCAGAAAGACAGGGGAGGGTAATGAGCAGTTCTTC
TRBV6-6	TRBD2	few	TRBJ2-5	CASRPPLGGVETQYF	TGTGCCAGCAGACCCCCGCTCGGGGGGGTAGAGACCCAGTACTTC
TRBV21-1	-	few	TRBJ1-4	CASSKRYRGTNEKLFF	TGTGCCAGCAGCAAACGTTACAGGGGAACTAATGAAAAACTGTTTTTT
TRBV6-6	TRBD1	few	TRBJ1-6	CASRDRGLSLHF	TGTGCCAGCCGGGACAGGGGGCTTTCCCTCCACTTT
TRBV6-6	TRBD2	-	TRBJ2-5	CASSFSGGVTQYF	TGTGCCAGCAGTTTCAGCGGGGGTGTGACCCAGTACTTC
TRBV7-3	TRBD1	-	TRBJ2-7	CASSLGTGWEQYF	TGTGCCAGCAGCCTAGGGACAGGGTGGGAGCAGTACTTC
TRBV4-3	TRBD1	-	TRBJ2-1	CASSQVWNRGLSEQFF	TGCGCCAGCAGCCAAGTTTGGAACAGGGGGCTTAGTGAGCAGTTCTTC
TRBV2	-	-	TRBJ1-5	CASSEPLYSNQPQHF	TGTGCCAGCAGTGAACCCCTGTATAGCAATCAGCCCCAGCATTTT
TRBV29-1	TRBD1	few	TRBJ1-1	CSAAGQAGTEAFF	TGCAGCGCCGCCGGACAGGCTGGCACTGAAGCTTTCTTT
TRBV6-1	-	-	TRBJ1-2	CASSARTEGYGYTF	TGTGCCAGCAGTGCCCGGACAGAGGGATATGGCTACACCTTC
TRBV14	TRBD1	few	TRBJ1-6	CASSQGSGGYNSPLHF	TGTGCCAGCAGCCAAGGCTCAGGGGGCTATAATTCACCCCTCCACTTT
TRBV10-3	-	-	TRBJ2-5	CASSPQETQYF	TGTGCCAGCAGTCCTCAAGAGACCCAGTACTTC
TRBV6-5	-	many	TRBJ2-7	CASSPAEGARGQYF	TGTGCCAGCAGCCCGGCGGAGGGGGCGCGTGGGCAGTACTTC
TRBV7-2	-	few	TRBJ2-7	CASSLGLEQYF	TGTGCCAGCAGCTTAGGGCTCGAGCAGTACTTC
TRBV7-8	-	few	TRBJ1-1	CASSPSLGDTEAFF	TGTGCCAGCAGCCCAAGTTTAGGGGACACTGAAGCTTTCTTT
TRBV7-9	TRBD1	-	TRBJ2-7	CASSLFPGQTYEQYF	TGTGCCAGCAGCTTATTTCCGGGACAGACCTACGAGCAGTACTTC
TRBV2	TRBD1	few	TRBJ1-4	CASSRMDRADEKLFF	TGTGCCAGCAGTCGGATGGACAGGGCAGATGAAAAACTGTTTTTT
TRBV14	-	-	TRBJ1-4	CASSPDRLGKLFF	TGTGCCAGCAGCCCCGACAGGCTTGGGAAACTGTTTTTT
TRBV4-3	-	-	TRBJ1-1	CASSQDTGEATEAFF	TGCGCCAGCAGCCAAGACACGGGAGAGGCAACTGAAGCTTTCTTT
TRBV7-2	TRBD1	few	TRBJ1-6	CASSLMTGGNSPLHF	TGTGCCAGCAGCCTTATGACAGGGGGTAATTCACCCCTCCACTTT
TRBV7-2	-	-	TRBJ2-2	CASSPTRDGELFF	TGTGCCAGCAGCCCAACCAGGGACGGGGAGCTGTTTTTT
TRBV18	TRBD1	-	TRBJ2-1	CASSTTTGVGDNEQFF	TGTGCCAGCTCAACTACGACAGGGGTTGGCGACAATGAGCAGTTCTTC
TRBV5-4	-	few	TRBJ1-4	CASSNNRALNEKLFF	TGTGCCAGCAGCAACAACAGGGCGCTTAATGAAAAACTGTTTTTT
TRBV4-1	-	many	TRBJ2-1	CASRRGGAVNEQFF	TGCGCCAGCAGAAGGGGGGGGGCCGTGAATGAGCAGTTCTTC
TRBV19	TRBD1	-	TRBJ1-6	CASSITAGGSSSPLHF	TGTGCCAGTAGTATAACGGCAGGGGGAAGTAGTTCACCCCTCCACTTT
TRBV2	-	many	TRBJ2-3	CASNGHYTDTQYF	TGTGCCAGCAACGGACACTACACAGATACGCAGTATTTT